This TCR beta chain emerged from a study of radiotherapy plus CTLA-4 blockade in lung cancer. Study at large: Objective response rate was around 20%; disease control rate, approximately 33%.

This clone showed up just a few times. The study gave focal radiation plus ipilimumab CTLA-4 blockade to patients with chemo-refractory metastatic non-small-cell lung cancer. Per germline, CDR1 LNHDA and CDR2 SQIVND (reference sequence). CDR3 size: 15 residues. Between the trimmed V and J ends, which lost 4 bases and 2 bases, there was a span of 14 bases. TCRdb's table, derived via immunoSEQ multiplex PCR, lists solely in-frame clones and lacks some. The sample holds 84,000 or so clones; about 80% are singletons and the top ten take 13% to 15%. The source of this sequence is a human donor with non-small cell lung cancer that progressed on radiotherapy plus ipilimumab. The specimen was peripheral blood, collected from a patient treated with radiotherapy plus ipilimumab. This sequence joins TRBV19 and TRBJ1-1; D may be TRBD1 (5 bases). CDR3 residues: CASSTPQGVNTEAFF. The CDR3 DNA is TGTGCCAGTAGTACCCCCCAGGGAGTAAACACTGAAGCTTTCTTT.